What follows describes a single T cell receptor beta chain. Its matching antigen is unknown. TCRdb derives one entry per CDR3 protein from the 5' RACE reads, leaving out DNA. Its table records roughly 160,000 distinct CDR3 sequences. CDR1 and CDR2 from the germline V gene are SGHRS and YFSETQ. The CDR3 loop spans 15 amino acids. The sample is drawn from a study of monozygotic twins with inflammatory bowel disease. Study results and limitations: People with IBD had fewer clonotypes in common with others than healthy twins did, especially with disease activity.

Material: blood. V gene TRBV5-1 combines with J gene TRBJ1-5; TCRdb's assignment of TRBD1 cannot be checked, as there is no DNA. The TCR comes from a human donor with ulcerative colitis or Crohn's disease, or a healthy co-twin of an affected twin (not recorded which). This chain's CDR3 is CASSLRGQGNQPQHF.